Shown below are 24 T cell receptor beta chains from a single sample sequenced in a study of glioma-infiltrating T cells after dendritic cell vaccination. Data came from immunoSEQ multiplex PCR; TCRdb stores just in-frame clones and leaves some out. The sample shows roughly 83,000 clones, 70% to 90% of them seen only once. The sample consisted of blood, taken before dendritic cell vaccination. The receptors stem from a human donor with glioblastoma.

This chain connects TRBV27 to TRBJ2-3, with 13 positions matching TRBD2. The CDR3 contains 17 residues. Germline V gives CDR1 MNHEY, CDR2 SMNVEV (reference sequence). The V gene end was trimmed by 4 bases and the J gene end by 2 bases; junction bases not matched to a gene: 6. The CDR3 region is CASSYLLAGGPTDTQYF. CDR3 DNA sequence: TGTGCCAGCAGTTACCTACTAGCGGGGGGGCCCACAGATACGCAGTATTTT.

This chain joins TRBV25-1 and TRBJ1-3; D uncertain. CDR1 is MGHDK, CDR2 SYGVNS, per germline. CDR3 size: 17 residues. Trimming took 0 bases from V and 0 from J, leaving 12 bases between them. CDR3 amino acids: CASSEYLLTDSGNTIYF. The CDR3 DNA sequence: TGTGCCAGCAGTGAATATTTGCTAACAGACTCTGGAAACACCATATATTTT.

The chain recombines TRBV4-1 with TRBJ2-1, with 8 positions matching TRBD1. Germline CDR1 is MGHRA and CDR2 is YSYEKL. This CDR3 is 17 amino acids long. Trimming took 2 bases from V and 2 from J; bases not matched to a gene: 8. The CDR3 DNA follows: TGCGCCAGCAGCCAACTTTTTCAGACAGGGGCCTACAATGAGCAGTTCTTC. Translation: CASSQLFQTGAYNEQFF.

The chain uses TRBV19 and TRBJ1-2, with a weak D call TRBD1 (6 bases). The CDR3 runs to 14 residues. V shed 8 bases and J shed 2 bases, with 15 bases lying between them. CDR1 LNHDA and CDR2 SQIVND come from the germline V gene (reference sequence). The CDR3 region is CASQYPGQNYGYTF. CDR3 DNA sequence: TGTGCCAGTCAATACCCGGGACAAAACTATGGCTACACCTTC.

The chain carries TRBV10-3 and TRBJ1-1; TRBD1 is a possible D gene (6 bases). The CDR3 spans 13 residues. Germline CDR1 ENHRY, CDR2 SYGVKD. V was trimmed by 3 bases and J by 7 bases, leaving 12 bases between them. CDR3 sequence reads: CAISDRGGGEAFF. In DNA form, the CDR3 reads TGTGCCATCAGTGATCGAGGGGGTGGTGAAGCTTTCTTT.

The chain is built from TRBV19 and TRBJ2-2; 11 bases match TRBD1. Germline-derived CDR1 and CDR2 are LNHDA and SQIVND (reference sequence). The CDR3 totals 15 residues. The J segment lost 7 bases and the V segment lost 8 bases, leaving 9 bases of the junction unmatched. The CDR3 DNA reads TGTGCCAGTGAGTCGGACAGGGGGCTTGACGGGGAGCTGTTTTTT. Protein: CASESDRGLDGELFF.

The rearrangement joins TRBV25-1 to TRBJ1-2; the D gene is possibly TRBD1 (5 bases). With 1 base removed from V and 7 bases from J, the gap between germline ends came to 10 bases. In germline, CDR1 is MGHDK, CDR2 SYGVNS. The CDR3 has 13 residues. CDR3 loop: CASSELGGFGYTF. The CDR3 DNA follows: TGTGCCAGCAGTGAATTGGGGGGTTTTGGCTACACCTTC.

The genes are TRBV2 and TRBJ1-1; no reliable D call. The length of the CDR3 is 13 residues. CDR1 and CDR2 from the germline V gene are SNHLY and FYNNEI. Trimming stripped 11 bases from V and 1 base from J, with 14 bases between. The CDR3 DNA reads TGTGCCCGCGCGGAGGCAGGGAACACTGAAGCTTTCTTT. Translated, it gives CARAEAGNTEAFF.

The rearrangement uses TRBV6-5 and TRBJ2-3, with 8 bases that match TRBD2. This CDR3 is 16 amino acids long. Germline CDR1 MNHEY, CDR2 SVGAGI. The junction had 7 bases not matched to a gene; V was cut back by 0 bases and J by 5 bases. CDR3 sequence reads: CASSYSNGRERDTQYF. As DNA, the CDR3 is TGTGCCAGCAGTTACTCAAACGGGAGGGAAAGAGATACGCAGTATTTT.

This clone was found a few times. The rearrangement uses TRBV27 and TRBJ1-3; 7 bases agree with TRBD1. Germline loops: CDR1 MNHEY, CDR2 SMNVEV (reference sequence). Trimming at V came to 10 bases and at J to 7 bases, leaving 10 bases not matched to a gene. The CDR3 consists of 13 residues. CDR3 sequence reads: CATSRAGGNTIYF. The CDR3 DNA reads as TGTGCCACCTCCCGGGCAGGGGGGAACACCATATATTTT.

Remarks on this clone: The junction does not match germline at one end; this may be a read error. The V and J genes are TRBV4-3 and TRBJ2-7; perhaps TRBD1 as D (5 bases). The CDR3 sequence is 15 residues long. The germline V gene has CDR1 LGHNA and CDR2 YSLEER. The CDR3 DNA follows: TGCGCCAGCAGCCAAGATCAGGGCGTAGATGCCGAGAAGTACTTC. This codes for CASSQDQGVDAEKYF.

In its sample, this clone was seen once. The chain carries TRBV5-1 and TRBJ1-1, with D hard to call. V was trimmed by 1 base and J by 0 bases, leaving 10 bases between them. The CDR3 spans 15 residues. Germline lookup yields CDR1 SGHRS and CDR2 YFSETQ. CDR3 bases: TGCGCCAGCAGCTTGTATCCCGGGATGAACACTGAAGCTTTCTTT. This encodes CASSLYPGMNTEAFF.

This clone was counted once. This rearrangement joins TRBV11-2 to TRBJ2-7; 9 nucleotides agree with TRBD1. Germline trimming cut 3 bases from V and 0 bases from J; bases unmatched to any gene: 6. Germline values: CDR1 SGHAT, CDR2 FQNNGV. The CDR3 totals 16 residues. In nucleotides, the CDR3 is TGTGCCAGCAGCTTTGTACAGGGGGCGGCCTCCTACGAGCAGTACTTC. It is translated as CASSFVQGAASYEQYF. Combining the CDR3 with reference TRBV11-2 and TRBJ2-7 gives the whole variable domain EAGVAQSPRYKIIEKRQSVAFWCNPISGHATLYWYQQILGQGPKLLIQFQNNGVVDDSQLPKDRFSAERLKGVDSTLKIQPAKLEDSAVYLCASSFVQGAASYEQYFGPGTRLTVT.

The chain combines TRBV7-9 with TRBJ2-7; TRBD1 agrees at 7 bases. The CDR3 contains 14 residues. Per germline, CDR1 SEHNR and CDR2 FQNEAQ (reference sequence). Losses at the gene ends were 1 base for V and 1 base for J; bases not matched to a gene: 1. CDR3 residues: CASSLETGSYEQYF. As DNA, the CDR3 is TGTGCCAGCAGCTTAGAGACAGGGTCCTACGAGCAGTACTTC.

This clone has just one count. In DNA, the CDR3 is TGTGCCAGCAGTGATAAGGGGCTGCACCAGCATTTT. Residues: CASSDKGLHQHF. The chain recombines TRBV2 with TRBJ1-5; a possible D gene is TRBD1 (5 bases). V lost 3 bases and J lost 12, with 12 bases in between. Germline CDR1 reads SNHLY; CDR2 reads FYNNEI. The CDR3 covers 12 residues.

The J gene is TRBJ1-5, the V gene TRBV2; the D gene is possibly TRBD1 (6 bases). Between the trimmed V and J ends, which lost 5 bases and 2 bases, there was a span of 7 bases. Germline CDR1 is SNHLY and CDR2 is FYNNEI. The CDR3 sequence is 13 residues long. In DNA, the CDR3 is TGTGCCAGCAGTCGACAGGGCAATCAGCCCCAGCATTTT. Its translation is CASSRQGNQPQHF. Variable domain in full (rest from reference TRBV2 and TRBJ1-5): EPEVTQTPSHQVTQMGQEVILRCVPISNHLYFYWYRQILGQKVEFLVSFYNNEISEKSEIFDDQFSVERPDGSNFTLKIRSTKLEDSAMYFCASSRQGNQPQHFGDGTRLSIL.

V usage is TRBV7-2 and J usage is TRBJ2-5; 10 bases map to TRBD2. The V and J ends lost 3 bases and 4 bases, in that order; junction bases with no gene match: 5. CDR1 is SGHTA and CDR2 is FQGNSA in the germline V gene. The CDR3 is 15 amino acids. The CDR3 sequence: CASSFVAGGGETQYF. The CDR3 DNA sequence: TGTGCCAGCAGCTTTGTAGCGGGAGGCGGAGAGACCCAGTACTTC.

CDR3 residues: CASSLLRQGHDGYTF. DNA for the CDR3: TGTGCCAGCAGCTTGCTGCGACAGGGTCACGATGGCTACACCTTC. The chain recombines TRBV5-4 with TRBJ1-2, with 7 bases aligning to TRBD1. CDR1 SGHNT and CDR2 YYREEE come from the germline V gene (reference sequence). The CDR3 runs 15 residues. After removal of 1 base from V and 6 bases from J, the junction contained 9 bases not matched to a gene.

J is TRBJ1-2 and V is TRBV7-3; 10 nucleotides align to TRBD1. CDR3 size: 13 residues. V lost 5 bases and J lost 10; bases outside the gene matches: 7. Germline CDR1 and CDR2: SGHTA and FQGTGA. DNA of the CDR3: TGTGCCAGCAGCCCAGGACAGGGGGACATCTACACCTTC. Its protein product is CASSPGQGDIYTF.

V gene TRBV7-6 combines with J gene TRBJ1-6; 7 bases are shared with TRBD1. This CDR3 is 14 amino acids long. With V trimmed by 2 bases and J by 7 bases, 2 bases remained unmatched. CDR1 SGHVS and CDR2 FNYEAQ come from the germline V gene. The CDR3 coding sequence is TGTGCCAGCAGCTTAAGGGACAGCAATTCACCCCTCCACTTT. Protein product: CASSLRDSNSPLHF.

V gene TRBV5-8 combines with J gene TRBJ2-7; TRBD2 aligns across 13 bases. Germline values: CDR1 SGHTS, CDR2 YDEGEE. After removal of 4 bases from V and 2 bases from J, the junction contained 3 bases not matched to a gene. The CDR3 has 15 residues. The CDR3 nucleotides are TGTGCCAGCAGCCTGGGACTAGCGGGAACCTACGAGCAGTACTTC. This translates into CASSLGLAGTYEQYF.

V is TRBV6-5 and J is TRBJ2-7; D possibly corresponds to TRBD2 (6 bases). This CDR3 region has 12 residues. V lost 7 bases to trimming and J lost 4 bases, with 11 bases between them. Looked up from germline, CDR1 is MNHEY and CDR2 is SVGAGI. The CDR3, as DNA: TGTGCCAGCAACAGTGGGAGGTACGAGCAGTACTTC. This translates into CASNSGRYEQYF.

The J gene is TRBJ2-7, the V gene TRBV29-1; 9 bases align to TRBD2. Germline CDR1 and CDR2: SQVTM and ANQGSEA. V lost 4 bases and J lost 2; bases outside the gene matches: 3. CDR3 length: 13 residues. The CDR3 loop is CSVATSGPYEQYF. The CDR3 DNA is TGCAGCGTTGCGACTAGCGGTCCCTACGAGCAGTACTTC.

CDR3 loop: CATSRGQPYNSPLHF. The DNA of the CDR3 is TGTGCCACCAGCAGAGGACAGCCCTATAATTCACCCCTCCACTTT. This chain connects TRBV15 to TRBJ1-6; a possible D gene is TRBD1 (5 bases). CDR1 LNHNV and CDR2 YYDKDF come from the germline V gene (reference sequence). The CDR3 runs 15 residues. Trimming stripped 1 base from V and 2 bases from J, with 6 bases between.